Listed here are 15 T cell receptor beta chains from one sample, sequenced in a study of blood T cell repertoires in COVID-19. This table comes from immunoSEQ multiplex PCR, and its TCRdb copy is limited to in-frame clones, with some not included. The data contain some 100,000 clones, 88% of them seen just once; the ten biggest clones take up under 7.5%. The source material was peripheral blood. The source is a woman aged 55-70 years with acute or convalescent COVID-19.

V usage is TRBV19 and J usage is TRBJ2-1, with TRBD2 matching over 11 bases. Germline V CDR1 and CDR2: LNHDA, SQIVND (reference sequence). Trimming cost V 5 bases and J 3 bases; bases outside gene matches: 18. The length of the CDR3 is 20 residues. CDR3 sequence reads: CASSPPRGSGRARDYNEQFF. The CDR3, as DNA: TGTGCCAGTAGTCCACCCCGGGGTAGCGGGAGGGCCAGGGACTACAATGAGCAGTTCTTC.

The CDR3 sequence is CASSGTGRTEAFF. The CDR3 region has the DNA TGTGCCAGCAGTGGGACAGGGAGAACTGAAGCTTTCTTT. The chain employs TRBV25-1 and TRBJ1-1; 8 bases are a match to TRBD1. V lost 4 bases, J lost 5 bases, and 3 bases stayed unmatched. Per germline, CDR1 MGHDK and CDR2 SYGVNS. The CDR3 runs 13 residues.

V usage is TRBV19 and J usage is TRBJ1-2; TRBD1 is a possible D gene (5 bases). Looked up from germline, CDR1 is LNHDA and CDR2 is SQIVND (reference sequence). The CDR3 length is 14 residues. V gave up 9 bases and J gave up 4 bases, with 18 bases separating them. CDR3 nucleotides: TGTGCCAGCCTCGACAGAAATCCGCCCTATGGCTACACCTTC. It yields the protein CASLDRNPPYGYTF.

The chain has TRBV6-5 and TRBJ2-3; D may be TRBD1 (6 bases). V lost 5 bases and J lost 0, with 9 bases in between. Germline CDR1 MNHEY, CDR2 SVGAGI. CDR3 length: 14 amino acids. The CDR3 region is CASSPTGSTDTQYF. Written as DNA, the CDR3 is TGTGCCAGCAGTCCGACAGGAAGCACAGATACGCAGTATTTT.

The chain has TRBV30 and TRBJ2-1; the D gene is possibly TRBD1 (6 bases). This CDR3 has 16 residues. The V end lost 0 bases, the J end lost 5 bases, and 17 bases lay between the germline ends. Germline CDR1 reads GTSNPN; CDR2 reads SVGIG (reference sequence). As DNA, the CDR3 is TGTGCCTGGAGTGTGGGGGTCTGGACAGCCGACAATGAGCAGTTCTTC. As protein: CAWSVGVWTADNEQFF. The entire variable domain, with the rest obtained from reference TRBV30 and TRBJ2-1, is as follows: SQTIHQWPATLVQPVGSPLSLECTVEGTSNPNLYWYRQAAGRGLQLLFYSVGIGQISSEVPQNLSASRPQDRQFILSSKKLLLSDSGFYLCAWSVGVWTADNEQFFGPGTRLTVL.

The chain couples TRBV6-5 to TRBJ2-7, with TRBD2 matching 10 bases. This CDR3 is built from 14 residues. The germline V gene has CDR1 MNHEY and CDR2 SVGAGI. Trimming removed 6 bases from V and 2 bases from J; junction bases left unmatched: 4. The CDR3 DNA reads as TGTGCCAGCAGAGTGACTAGCGGGCCCTACGAGCAGTACTTC. As protein: CASRVTSGPYEQYF.

Here the CDR3 reads CASSLGLAGGYNEQFF. The CDR3 nucleotides read TGTGCCAGCAGCTTGGGACTAGCGGGAGGTTACAATGAGCAGTTCTTC. The rearrangement uses TRBV13 and TRBJ2-1, with 15 nucleotides matching TRBD2. The CDR3 has 16 residues. Germline assignment: CDR1 PRHDT and CDR2 FYEKMQ (reference sequence). The junction had 1 base not matched to a gene; V was cut back by 3 bases and J by 4 bases. Supplemented by reference TRBV13 and TRBJ2-1, the full variable domain reads AAGVIQSPRHLIKEKRETATLKCYPIPRHDTVYWYQQGPGQDPQFLISFYEKMQSDKGSIPDRFSAQQFSDYHSELNMSSLELGDSALYFCASSLGLAGGYNEQFFGPGTRLTVL.

V usage is TRBV19 and J usage is TRBJ1-6; TRBD1 matches at 7 bases. The germline V gene encodes CDR1 LNHDA and CDR2 SQIVND (reference sequence). The CDR3 extends over 14 amino acids. The V gene end was trimmed by 6 bases and the J gene end by 7 bases; junction bases not matched to a gene: 6. The CDR3 protein is CASRSGQINSPLHF. The DNA for the CDR3 is TGTGCCAGTAGATCGGGACAGATAAATTCACCCCTCCACTTT.

This chain joins TRBV29-1 and TRBJ2-3, with TRBD1 identical over 7 bases. Trimming at V came to 4 bases and at J to 4 bases, leaving 2 bases not matched to a gene. Germline V CDR1 and CDR2: SQVTM, ANQGSEA. This CDR3 has 12 amino acids. In nucleotides, the CDR3 is TGCAGCGTTGTAACAGGGGCAGATACGCAGTATTTT. Protein product: CSVVTGADTQYF.

This chain uses TRBV6-5 with TRBJ2-1, with D perhaps TRBD2 (5 bases). CDR1 and CDR2 (germline): MNHEY, SVGAGI. The CDR3 extends over 13 amino acids. Trimming removed 4 bases at V and 8 bases at J, with 12 bases between. The CDR3 spells CASSSRDGDEQFF. The CDR3 bases are TGTGCCAGCAGTTCCCGGGATGGGGATGAGCAGTTCTTC.

The V gene is TRBV5-1, the J gene TRBJ1-2, with 8 bases aligning to TRBD1. The CDR3 is made up of 14 amino acids. CDR1 and CDR2 (germline): SGHRS, YFSETQ. V gave up 3 bases and J gave up 4 bases; unmatched junction bases: 5. The CDR3 loop reads CASSSGQALYGYTF. Written as DNA, the CDR3 is TGCGCCAGCAGCTCGGGACAGGCCCTCTATGGCTACACCTTC. The full variable domain, in which reference TRBV5-1 and TRBJ1-2 provide the parts outside the CDR3, is KAGVTQTPRYLIKTRGQQVTLSCSPISGHRSVSWYQQTPGQGLQFLFEYFSETQRNKGNFPGRFSGRQFSNSRSEMNVSTLELGDSALYLCASSSGQALYGYTFGSGTRLTVV.

The table lists this clone with a few counts. This sequence joins TRBV2 and TRBJ2-7, with 7 bases lining up with TRBD1. Trimming took 7 bases from V and 4 from J; bases not matched to a gene: 7. Germline CDR1 reads SNHLY; CDR2 reads FYNNEI. This CDR3 is 13 amino acids long. The DNA for the CDR3 is TGTGCCAGCAAGGGGGACAGAAGGTACGAGCAGTACTTC. It codes for CASKGDRRYEQYF.

The chain uses TRBV4-2 and TRBJ2-2, with D possibly being TRBD2 (6 bases). CDR3 length: 15 residues. The germline V gene has CDR1 LGHNA and CDR2 YNFKEQ. The V end lost 0 bases, the J end lost 5 bases, and 10 bases lay between the germline ends. For the CDR3, the DNA is TGTGCCAGCAGCCAAGAAGGGACTCTGACCGGGGAGCTGTTTTTT. This codes for CASSQEGTLTGELFF.

V gene TRBV7-9 combines with J gene TRBJ1-2; 10 bases line up with TRBD1. This CDR3 has 15 residues. Germline V gene sequence: CDR1 SEHNR, CDR2 FQNEAQ (reference sequence). The V gene end was trimmed by 4 bases and the J gene end by 1 base; junction bases not matched to a gene: 3. CDR3 residues: CASSSWTGGNYGYTF. The CDR3 DNA reads as TGTGCCAGCAGCTCGTGGACAGGGGGTAACTATGGCTACACCTTC.

This chain links TRBV11-2 with TRBJ1-1; no reliable D call. The CDR3 covers 13 residues. The germline V gene has CDR1 SGHAT and CDR2 FQNNGV. Trimming removed 6 bases from V and 0 bases from J, with 8 bases in between. The CDR3 DNA follows: TGTGCCAGCAGTTCTGTAATGAACACTGAAGCTTTCTTT. Translating it yields CASSSVMNTEAFF.